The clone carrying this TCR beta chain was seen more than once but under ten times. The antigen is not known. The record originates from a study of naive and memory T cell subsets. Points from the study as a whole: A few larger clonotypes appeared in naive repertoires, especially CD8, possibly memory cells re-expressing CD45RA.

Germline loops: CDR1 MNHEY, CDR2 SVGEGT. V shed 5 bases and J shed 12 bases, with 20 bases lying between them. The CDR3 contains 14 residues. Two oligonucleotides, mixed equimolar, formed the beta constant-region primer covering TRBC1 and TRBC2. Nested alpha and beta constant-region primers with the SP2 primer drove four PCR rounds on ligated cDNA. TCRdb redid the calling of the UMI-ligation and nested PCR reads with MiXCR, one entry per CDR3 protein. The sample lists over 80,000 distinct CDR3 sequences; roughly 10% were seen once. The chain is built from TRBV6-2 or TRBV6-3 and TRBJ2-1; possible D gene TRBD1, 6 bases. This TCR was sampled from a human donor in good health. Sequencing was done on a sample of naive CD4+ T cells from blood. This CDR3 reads CASSPGTPILRQFF. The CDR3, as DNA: TGTGCCAGCAGTCCCGGGACACCAATCCTTAGGCAGTTCTTC.